The next 14 T cell receptor beta chains were all read from a single sample in a study of patients and donors after allogeneic stem cell transplantation (dated by TCRdb to about 2020). The protocol used for the library was RT-PCR. The sequencer was a NextSeq 550. TCRdb reprocessed the public reads (quality trimming at Q25 with fastp, clone calling with MiXCR) and kept in-frame beta chains. A single entry per CDR3 protein holds the most common genes and DNA from its merged rows. A total of 190,000 or so distinct CDR3 sequences appear in this sample, 35% to 45% of them only once. Under 14% of the sample rests with the top ten. The sequenced material came from blood, either unsorted or a sorted T cell fraction (not recorded which). These TCRs come from a human donor who was either an allogeneic HSCT recipient or a stem cell or donor lymphocyte infusion donor (not recorded which). It is not recorded whose cells these are; they may come from a transplant donor.

The V call is TRBV29-1, the J call TRBJ1-2; 8 nucleotides align to TRBD1. The CDR3 covers 12 residues. V trimming: 6 bases; J trimming: 6 bases; junction bases outside the gene matches: 6. Germline V lookup: CDR1 SQVTM, CDR2 ANQGSEA. In DNA, the CDR3 is TGCAGCGTCCGGACAGGGTACCATGGCTACACCTTC. It yields the protein CSVRTGYHGYTF.

There are a few counts of this clonotype. The chain carries TRBV3-1 and TRBJ1-1, with D tentatively TRBD1 (6 bases). Germline CDR1 reads LGHDT; CDR2 reads YNNKEL (reference sequence). V gave up 4 bases and J gave up 4 bases, with 10 bases separating them. This CDR3 has 13 amino acids. In DNA form, the CDR3 reads TGTGCCAGCAGCCTGAGGGGGGCCACTGAAGCTTTCTTT. It translates to CASSLRGATEAFF.

This clonotype was detected only a few times. The V and J genes are TRBV24-1 and TRBJ1-2; 7 bases are shared with TRBD1. The CDR3 sequence is 13 residues long. J lost 3 bases, V lost 4 bases, and 1 base had no gene match. The V gene's germline CDR1 is KGHDR and CDR2 SFDVKD. The DNA of the CDR3 is TGTGCCACCAGTGAGGGGACAGACTATGGCTACACCTTC. Its translation is CATSEGTDYGYTF.

In its sample, this clonotype was seen a few times. The V gene is TRBV27, the J gene TRBJ1-6; 7 positions match TRBD1. Germline values: CDR1 MNHEY, CDR2 SMNVEV (reference sequence). Unmatched junction bases numbered 6, after V lost 4 bases and J lost 9 bases. The CDR3 runs to 14 residues. As DNA, the CDR3 is TGTGCCAGCAGTTCGGGACAGAAACCTTCACCCCTCCACTTT. Amino acid sequence: CASSSGQKPSPLHF.

This clonotype was seen only a few times. Here the CDR3 DNA reads TGTGCCAGCAGTCGTCTAGAGGATAACACTGAAGCTTTCTTT. Protein: CASSRLEDNTEAFF. The gene calls are TRBV6-2 or TRBV6-3 and TRBJ1-1; D ambiguous. Germline V gene data show CDR1 as MNHEY and CDR2 as SVGEGT. Between the trimmed V and J ends, which lost 5 bases and 2 bases, there was a span of 12 bases. The CDR3 length is 14 residues.

This clonotype showed up just a few times. V and J are TRBV30 and TRBJ1-2; D gene ambiguous. CDR3 length: 14 residues. Germline CDR1 and CDR2: GTSNPN and SVGIG (reference sequence). Trimming removed 0 bases at V and 0 bases at J, with 8 bases between. In DNA, the CDR3 is TGTGCCTGGAGTGTCGGCGGGGCTAACTATGGCTACACCTTC. This translates into CAWSVGGANYGYTF.

V and J are TRBV20-1 and TRBJ2-7, with 9 bases that match TRBD1. Germline assignment: CDR1 DFQATT and CDR2 SNEGSKA (reference sequence). V shed 3 bases and J 10 bases; nucleotides not matched to a gene: 16. This CDR3 region has 15 residues. CDR3 in amino acids: CSASPGQGIFTNQYF. Written as DNA, the CDR3 is TGCAGTGCTAGTCCCGGACAGGGGATCTTTACGAACCAGTACTTC.

This clonotype was seen only a few times. V is TRBV5-5 and J is TRBJ1-2; 10 bases are shared with TRBD1. The junction had 3 bases not matched to a gene; V was cut back by 0 bases and J by 4 bases. The CDR3 is made up of 15 amino acids. Germline V gene sequence: CDR1 SGHKS, CDR2 YYEKEE (reference sequence). Written as DNA, the CDR3 is TGTGCCAGCAGCTTGGCGACAGGGGGCTTCTATGGCTACACCTTC. This codes for CASSLATGGFYGYTF. Filled out from reference TRBV5-5 and TRBJ1-2, the complete variable domain reads DAGVTQSPTHLIKTRGQQVTLRCSPISGHKSVSWYQQVLGQGPQFIFQYYEKEERGRGNFPDRFSARQFPNYSSELNVNALLLGDSALYLCASSLATGGFYGYTFGSGTRLTVV.

The chain joins TRBV10-3 to TRBJ2-1; 10 bases fit TRBD1. CDR1 and CDR2 from the germline V gene are ENHRY and SYGVKD. This CDR3 has 16 residues. The V and J ends lost 5 bases and 9 bases, in that order; junction bases with no gene match: 13. DNA for the CDR3: TGTGCCATCAGTTTCTCACCGGGACAGGGGAAGACTGAGCAGTTCTTC. Protein: CAISFSPGQGKTEQFF.

V and J are TRBV3-1 and TRBJ1-2; a possible D gene is TRBD1 (5 bases). This CDR3 is built from 13 residues. The germline gives CDR1 LGHDT, CDR2 YNNKEL (reference sequence). V was pared by 1 base and J by 8 bases, with 11 bases between. CDR3 sequence (DNA): TGTGCCAGCAGCCAAGGGACACTTCTAGGCTACACCTTC. Translation gives CASSQGTLLGYTF.

The chain combines TRBV4-3 with TRBJ1-1; D is uncertain. The CDR3 loop spans 14 amino acids. V gave up 1 base and J gave up 6 bases, with 12 bases separating them. Germline V gene lookup returns CDR1 LGHNA and CDR2 YSLEER. The CDR3 sequence: CASSQALRLAEAFF. As DNA, the CDR3 is TGCGCCAGCAGCCAAGCCCTGAGGCTGGCTGAAGCTTTCTTT.

The V call is TRBV14, the J call TRBJ1-2; no clear D gene. Germline V gives CDR1 SGHDN, CDR2 FVKESK. The CDR3 length is 14 residues. V was shortened by 0 bases and J by 1 base, with 6 bases between the two germline ends. The CDR3 DNA follows: TGTGCCAGCAGCCAAGATTCGGTTAACTATGGCTACACCTTC. Amino acids: CASSQDSVNYGYTF.

The chain couples TRBV4-2 to TRBJ2-7, with 7 positions matching TRBD1. Germline CDR1 and CDR2: LGHNA and YNFKEQ. This CDR3 has 15 residues. Germline trimming cut 6 bases from V and 0 bases from J; bases unmatched to any gene: 8. CDR3 region: CASREGQLPSYEQYF. CDR3 DNA: TGTGCCAGCAGAGAGGGACAGCTCCCCTCCTACGAGCAGTACTTC.

V and J are TRBV20-1 and TRBJ2-7; no definite D call. CDR3 length equals 11 residues. V lost 3 bases and J 1 base, leaving 4 bases between the germline ends. CDR1 DFQATT and CDR2 SNEGSKA come from the germline V gene (reference sequence). CDR3 protein: CSASRSYEQYF. The CDR3 DNA reads as TGCAGTGCTAGTCGGTCCTACGAGCAGTACTTC.